The 16 T cell receptor beta chains below all came from one sample that was sequenced in a study of control samples from healthy donors and cancer patients. The data were produced by immunoSEQ multiplex PCR, yet TCRdb's version contains in-frame clones alone and is incomplete. This table holds more than 12,000 clones, around 77% found once. Sequenced input: formalin-fixed, paraffin-embedded tissue. The source is a female donor with lung cancer.

V gene TRBV6-4 combines with J gene TRBJ1-1, with D unclear. Germline CDR1 reads MRHNA; CDR2 reads SNTAGT. Trimming stripped 7 bases from V and 1 base from J, with 13 bases between. This CDR3 is 14 amino acids long. The CDR3 loop reads CASKVGPKNTEAFF. The CDR3, as DNA: TGTGCCAGCAAAGTAGGGCCAAAGAACACTGAAGCTTTCTTT.

The genes are TRBV7-3 and TRBJ2-7, with unresolved D. V lost 5 bases to trimming and J lost 6 bases, with 17 bases between them. Germline V gene data show CDR1 as SGHTA and CDR2 as FQGTGA. This CDR3 contains 14 residues. The CDR3 loop is CASSPGPAWGEQYF. In nucleotides, the CDR3 is TGTGCCAGCAGCCCTGGCCCAGCGTGGGGCGAGCAGTACTTC.

This chain joins TRBV27 and TRBJ1-2; no clear D. This CDR3 is 16 amino acids long. The germline V gene encodes CDR1 MNHEY and CDR2 SMNVEV (reference sequence). Trimming removed 10 bases at V and 2 bases at J, with 23 bases between. The CDR3 region has the DNA TGTGCCATCGACCTGGTAAGAGGCAGCAAAAACTATGGCTACACCTTC. It specifies CAIDLVRGSKNYGYTF.

This chain uses TRBV11-2 with TRBJ2-3; no clear D gene. CDR1 and CDR2 (germline): SGHAT, FQNNGV. The CDR3 extends over 13 amino acids. V lost 2 bases, J lost 1 base, and 4 bases lay in between. CDR3 region: CASSLIGTDTQYF. The CDR3 nucleotides read TGTGCCAGCAGCTTAATCGGCACAGATACGCAGTATTTT.

On this clone: Its ends do not fully match the called genes, so a read error is possible. The same CDR3 can be traced to other DNA sequences in this sample. Here the CDR3 reads CASSYLRMDYEQYF. CDR3 coding DNA: TGTGCCAGCAGTTATTTACGGATGGACTACGAGCAATACTTC. The chain is built from TRBV6-2 or TRBV6-3 and TRBJ2-7; tentative D call: TRBD2 (6 bases). Germline V gives CDR1 MNHEY, CDR2 SVGEGT. CDR3 length equals 14 residues.

The V gene is TRBV7-9, the J gene TRBJ2-1, with 9 bases that match TRBD2. The CDR3 has 16 amino acids. With V trimmed by 5 bases and J by 9 bases, 14 bases remained unmatched. From germline, CDR1 is SEHNR and CDR2 FQNEAQ (reference sequence). This CDR3 is CASSRMGLALAGEQFF. The CDR3 nucleotides read TGTGCCAGCAGCCGAATGGGACTAGCCTTGGCCGGTGAGCAGTTCTTC.

The chain carries TRBV4-3 and TRBJ2-7, with TRBD2 identical over 8 bases. Germline CDR1 is LGHNA and CDR2 is YSLEER. V was clipped by 0 bases and J by 2 bases; unmatched bases: 9. This CDR3 has 17 residues. As DNA, the CDR3 is TGCGCCAGCAGCCAAGAAGCTACTAGCGGATACACCTACGAGCAGTACTTC. Translation: CASSQEATSGYTYEQYF.

J is TRBJ2-3 and V is TRBV10-3; no reliable D call. The length of the CDR3 is 13 residues. V was trimmed by 10 bases and J by 6 bases, leaving 17 bases between them. Germline lookup yields CDR1 ENHRY and CDR2 SYGVKD. CDR3 coding DNA: TGTGCCACAGAACAGAAGGGCCTTGATACGCAGTATTTT. Translating gives CATEQKGLDTQYF.

V usage is TRBV9 and J usage is TRBJ2-2; 7 positions agree with TRBD2. In germline, CDR1 is SGDLS, CDR2 YYNGEE. The CDR3 is 16 amino acids. The junction had 7 bases not matched to a gene; V was cut back by 2 bases and J by 3 bases. CDR3 nucleotide sequence: TGTGCCAGCAGCGTGGGGCTAGCGGATTACACCGGGGAGCTGTTTTTT. Protein product: CASSVGLADYTGELFF.

The table lists this clone with a count of one. V usage is TRBV5-1 and J usage is TRBJ2-7, with 9 bases matching TRBD1. The CDR3 is made up of 15 amino acids. Germline V CDR1 and CDR2: SGHRS, YFSETQ. Unmatched junction bases numbered 3, after V lost 0 bases and J lost 2 bases. The CDR3 bases are TGCGCCAGCAGCTTGGGGGACAGGGTACCCTACGAGCAGTACTTC. Its protein is CASSLGDRVPYEQYF.

The chain is built from TRBV5-1 and TRBJ2-2; tentative D call: TRBD2 (6 bases). Germline values: CDR1 SGHRS, CDR2 YFSETQ. V lost 4 bases and J 5 bases, leaving 24 bases between the germline ends. This CDR3 has 18 amino acids. CDR3 loop: CASSPKWETRGRTGELFF. The CDR3 DNA follows: TGCGCCAGCAGCCCCAAGTGGGAAACTCGGGGGAGGACCGGGGAGCTGTTTTTT.

The V gene is TRBV2, the J gene TRBJ1-5; a weak D match, TRBD1 (5 bases). V was shortened by 8 bases and J by 4 bases, with 12 bases between the two germline ends. The CDR3 has 13 amino acids. CDR1 is SNHLY, CDR2 FYNNEI, per germline. CDR3 amino acids: CASQGVGNQPQHF. CDR3 coding DNA: TGTGCCAGCCAGGGTGTGGGGAATCAGCCCCAGCATTTT.

The gene calls are TRBV10-2 and TRBJ2-2; 15 bases match TRBD2. CDR1 is WSHSY and CDR2 is SAAADI in the germline V gene. This CDR3 has 14 residues. With V trimmed by 7 bases and J by 12 bases, 6 bases remained unmatched. In nucleotides, the CDR3 is TGCGCCAGCAAACCGGGACTAGCGGGAGGCAAGCTGTTTTTT. Translation gives CASKPGLAGGKLFF.

V and J are TRBV18 and TRBJ1-3; D might be TRBD1 (6 bases). From germline, CDR1 is KGHSH and CDR2 LQKENI. The CDR3 is 17 amino acids. The V and J ends lost 4 bases and 0 bases respectively, with 16 bases between them. The chain's CDR3 is CASSRSRWDNSGNTIYF. The CDR3 bases are TGTGCCAGCTCACGGTCCCGTTGGGACAACTCTGGAAACACCATATATTTT.

The chain combines TRBV6-5 with TRBJ1-2; maybe TRBD1 (6 bases). The germline V and J ends were trimmed by 6 bases and 7 bases, with 15 bases remaining between them. Per germline, CDR1 MNHEY and CDR2 SVGAGI. The CDR3 totals 13 residues. The CDR3 reads CASRPNRERGYTF. The CDR3, as DNA: TGTGCCAGCAGACCCAACAGGGAGCGTGGCTACACCTTC.

This clone was observed a few times. The chain joins TRBV6-2 or TRBV6-3 to TRBJ1-2; D is perhaps TRBD1 (5 bases). Germline values: CDR1 MNHEY, CDR2 SVGEGT. With 2 bases removed from V and 4 bases from J, the gap between germline ends came to 14 bases. The CDR3 runs to 15 residues. CDR3 region: CASSYGQGGSYGYTF. The CDR3, as DNA: TGTGCCAGCAGTTACGGGCAGGGCGGAAGCTATGGCTACACCTTC.